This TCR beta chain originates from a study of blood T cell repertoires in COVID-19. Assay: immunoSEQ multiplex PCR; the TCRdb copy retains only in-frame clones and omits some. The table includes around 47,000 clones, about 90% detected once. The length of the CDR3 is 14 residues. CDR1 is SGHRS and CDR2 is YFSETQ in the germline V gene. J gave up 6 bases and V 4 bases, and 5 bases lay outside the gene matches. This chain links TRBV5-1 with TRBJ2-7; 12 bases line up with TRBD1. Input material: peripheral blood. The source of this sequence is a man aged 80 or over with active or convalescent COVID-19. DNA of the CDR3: TGCGCCAGCAGCCTGGGGACAGGGGGCCTCGAGCAGTACTTC. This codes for CASSLGTGGLEQYF.